What follows describes a single T cell receptor (beta chain). The antigen is undetermined. Method: immunoSEQ multiplex PCR; TCRdb's copy keeps in-frame clones and lacks some. The sample has approximately 100,000 clones; 87% are singletons. The data derive from a study of identifying expanded T cells in peripheral blood. Study conclusions and caveats: Differentially abundant clones: about 1.2 between replicates, 15 to 17 at roughly 2 weeks, less than 20 at four.

Sequencing was carried out using blood. The TCR was taken from a person aged 18-69 years in good health.

CDR3 sequence: CASSFSRPTNEKLFF. The CDR3 DNA sequence: TGTGCCAGCAGTTTCAGCCGGCCCACTAATGAAAAACTGTTTTTT. V usage is TRBV5-6 and J usage is TRBJ1-4; D gene ambiguous. V dropped 5 bases and J dropped 2 bases, with 13 bases sitting between them. The germline CDR1 and CDR2 sequences are SGHDT and YYEEEE. CDR3 length: 15 residues.